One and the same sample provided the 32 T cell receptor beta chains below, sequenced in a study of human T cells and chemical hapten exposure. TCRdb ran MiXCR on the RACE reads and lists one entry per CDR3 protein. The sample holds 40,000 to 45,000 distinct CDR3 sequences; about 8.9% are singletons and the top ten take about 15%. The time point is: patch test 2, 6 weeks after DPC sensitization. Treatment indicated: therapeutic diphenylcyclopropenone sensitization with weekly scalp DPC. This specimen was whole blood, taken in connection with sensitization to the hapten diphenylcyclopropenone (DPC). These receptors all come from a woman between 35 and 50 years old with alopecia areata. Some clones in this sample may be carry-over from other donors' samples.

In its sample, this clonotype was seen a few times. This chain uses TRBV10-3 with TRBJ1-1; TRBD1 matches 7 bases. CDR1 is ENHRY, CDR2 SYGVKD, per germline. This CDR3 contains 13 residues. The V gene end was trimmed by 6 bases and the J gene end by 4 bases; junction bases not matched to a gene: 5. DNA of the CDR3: TGTGCCATCAGGGAGGGGGCCGTCACTGAAGCTTTCTTT. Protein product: CAIREGAVTEAFF.

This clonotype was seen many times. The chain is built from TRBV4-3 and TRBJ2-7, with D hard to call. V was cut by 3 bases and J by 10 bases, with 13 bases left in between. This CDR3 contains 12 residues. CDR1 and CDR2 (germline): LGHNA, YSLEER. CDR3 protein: CASSHEQGRQYF. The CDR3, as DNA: TGCGCCAGCAGCCACGAGCAAGGAAGACAGTACTTC.

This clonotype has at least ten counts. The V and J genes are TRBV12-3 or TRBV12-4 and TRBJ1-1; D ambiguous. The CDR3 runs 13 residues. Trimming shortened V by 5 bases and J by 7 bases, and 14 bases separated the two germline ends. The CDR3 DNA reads TGTGCCAGCAGTCCCTTGGGCGGGAGTGAAGCTTTCTTT. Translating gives CASSPLGGSEAFF.

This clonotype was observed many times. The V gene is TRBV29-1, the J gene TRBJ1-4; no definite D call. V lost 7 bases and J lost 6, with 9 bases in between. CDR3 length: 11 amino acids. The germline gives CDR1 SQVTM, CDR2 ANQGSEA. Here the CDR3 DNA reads TGCAGCGCTCTCGGGGATGAAAAACTGTTTTTT. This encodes CSALGDEKLFF. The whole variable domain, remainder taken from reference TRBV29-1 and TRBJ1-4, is SAVISQKPSRDICQRGTSLTIQCQVDSQVTMMFWYRQQPGQSLTLIATANQGSEATYESGFVIDKFPISRPNLTFSTLTVSNMSPEDSSIYLCSALGDEKLFFGSGTQLSVL.

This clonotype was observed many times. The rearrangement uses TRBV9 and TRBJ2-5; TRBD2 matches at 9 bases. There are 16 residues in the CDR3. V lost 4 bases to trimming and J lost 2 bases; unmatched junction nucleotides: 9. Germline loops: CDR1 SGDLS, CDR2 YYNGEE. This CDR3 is CASSSRREGAQETQYF. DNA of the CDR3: TGTGCCAGCAGCTCCCGGCGGGAGGGCGCACAAGAGACCCAGTACTTC.

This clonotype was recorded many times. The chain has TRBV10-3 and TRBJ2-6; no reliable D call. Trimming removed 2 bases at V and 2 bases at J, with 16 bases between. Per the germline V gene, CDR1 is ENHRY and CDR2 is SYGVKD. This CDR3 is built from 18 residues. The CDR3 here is CAISEPPRLPPGANVLTF. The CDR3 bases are TGTGCCATCAGTGAGCCCCCGCGACTGCCGCCTGGGGCCAACGTCCTGACTTTC.

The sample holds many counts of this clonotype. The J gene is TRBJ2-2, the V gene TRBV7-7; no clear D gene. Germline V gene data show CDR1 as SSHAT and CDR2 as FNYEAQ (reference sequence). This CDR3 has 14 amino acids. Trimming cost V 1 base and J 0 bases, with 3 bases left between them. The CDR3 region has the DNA TGTGCCAGCAGCTTAGGAGCGAACACCGGGGAGCTGTTTTTT. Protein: CASSLGANTGELFF.

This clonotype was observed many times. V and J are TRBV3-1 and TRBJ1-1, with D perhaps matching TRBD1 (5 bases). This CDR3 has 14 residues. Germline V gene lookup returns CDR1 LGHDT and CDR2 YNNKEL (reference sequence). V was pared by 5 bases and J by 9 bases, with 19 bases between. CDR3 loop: CASSSFGTITKAFF. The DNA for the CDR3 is TGTGCCAGCAGCTCCTTCGGGACGATTACGAAAGCTTTCTTT. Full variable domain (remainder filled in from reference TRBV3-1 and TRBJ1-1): DTAVSQTPKYLVTQMGNDKSIKCEQNLGHDTMYWYKQDSKKFLKIMFSYNNKELIINETVPNRFSPKSPDKAHLNLHINSLELGDSAVYFCASSSFGTITKAFFGQGTRLTVV.

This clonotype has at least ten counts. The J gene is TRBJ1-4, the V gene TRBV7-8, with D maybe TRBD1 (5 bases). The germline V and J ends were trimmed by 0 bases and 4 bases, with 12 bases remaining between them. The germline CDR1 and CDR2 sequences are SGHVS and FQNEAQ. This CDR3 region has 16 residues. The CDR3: CASSLAPGALNEKLFF. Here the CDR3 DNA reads TGTGCCAGCAGCTTAGCCCCCGGGGCGCTTAATGAAAAACTGTTTTTT.

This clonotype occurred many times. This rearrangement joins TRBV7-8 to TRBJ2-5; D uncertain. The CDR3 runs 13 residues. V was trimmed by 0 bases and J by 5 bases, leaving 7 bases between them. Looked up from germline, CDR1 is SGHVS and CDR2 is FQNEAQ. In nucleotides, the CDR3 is TGTGCCAGCAGCTTAGCAGCGCGGGAGACCCAGTACTTC. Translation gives CASSLAARETQYF.

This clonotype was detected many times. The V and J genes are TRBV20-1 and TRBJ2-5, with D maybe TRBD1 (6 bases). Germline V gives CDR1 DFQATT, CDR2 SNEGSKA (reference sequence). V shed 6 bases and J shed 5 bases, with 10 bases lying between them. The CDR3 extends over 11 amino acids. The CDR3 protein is CSAKQGETQYF. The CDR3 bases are TGCAGTGCAAAGCAGGGGGAGACCCAGTACTTC.

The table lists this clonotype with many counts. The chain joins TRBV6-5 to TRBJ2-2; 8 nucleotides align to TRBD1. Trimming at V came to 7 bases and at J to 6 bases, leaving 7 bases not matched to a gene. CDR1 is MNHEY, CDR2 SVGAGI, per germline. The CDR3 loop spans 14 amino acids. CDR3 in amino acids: CASMRQGASGELFF. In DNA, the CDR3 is TGTGCCAGCATGCGCCAGGGGGCCTCCGGGGAGCTGTTTTTT.

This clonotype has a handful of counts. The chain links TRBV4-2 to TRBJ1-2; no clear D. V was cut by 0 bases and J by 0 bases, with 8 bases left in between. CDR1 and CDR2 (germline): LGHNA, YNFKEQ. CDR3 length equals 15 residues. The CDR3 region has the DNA TGTGCCAGCAGCCAAGATCGCTCGGCTAACTATGGCTACACCTTC. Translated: CASSQDRSANYGYTF.

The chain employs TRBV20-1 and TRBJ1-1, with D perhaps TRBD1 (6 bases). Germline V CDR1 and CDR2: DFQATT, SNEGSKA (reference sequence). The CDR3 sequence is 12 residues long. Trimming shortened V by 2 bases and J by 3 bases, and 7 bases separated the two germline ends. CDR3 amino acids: CSARRTDTEAFF. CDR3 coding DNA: TGCAGTGCTAGACGGACAGACACTGAAGCTTTCTTT.

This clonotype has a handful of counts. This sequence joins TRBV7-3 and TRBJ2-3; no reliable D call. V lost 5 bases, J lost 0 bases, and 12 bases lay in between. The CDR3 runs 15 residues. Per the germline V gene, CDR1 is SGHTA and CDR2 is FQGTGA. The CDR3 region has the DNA TGTGCCAGCAGCCCCTCAGCAGCTAGCACAGATACGCAGTATTTT. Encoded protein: CASSPSAASTDTQYF.

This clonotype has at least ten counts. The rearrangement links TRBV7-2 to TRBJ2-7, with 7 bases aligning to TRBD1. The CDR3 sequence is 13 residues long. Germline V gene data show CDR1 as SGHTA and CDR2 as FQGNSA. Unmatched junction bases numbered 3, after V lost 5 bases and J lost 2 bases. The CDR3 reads CASSPGGAYEQYF. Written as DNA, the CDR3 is TGTGCCAGCAGCCCAGGGGGTGCCTACGAGCAGTACTTC.

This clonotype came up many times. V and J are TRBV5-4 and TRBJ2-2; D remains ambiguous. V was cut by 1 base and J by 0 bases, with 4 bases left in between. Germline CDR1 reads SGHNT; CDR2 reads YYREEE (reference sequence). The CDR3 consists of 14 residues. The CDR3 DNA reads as TGTGCCAGCAGCTTGATTTCGAACACCGGGGAGCTGTTTTTT. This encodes CASSLISNTGELFF. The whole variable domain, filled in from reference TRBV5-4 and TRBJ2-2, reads ETGVTQSPTHLIKTRGQQVTLRCSSQSGHNTVSWYQQALGQGPQFIFQYYREEENGRGNFPPRFSGLQFPNYSSELNVNALELDDSALYLCASSLISNTGELFFGEGSRLTVL.

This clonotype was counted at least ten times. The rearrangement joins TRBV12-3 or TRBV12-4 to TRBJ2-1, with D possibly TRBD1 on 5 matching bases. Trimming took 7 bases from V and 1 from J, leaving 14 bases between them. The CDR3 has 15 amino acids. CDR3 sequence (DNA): TGTGCCAGCACCGACAGTTTCGGATCCTACAATGAGCAGTTCTTC. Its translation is CASTDSFGSYNEQFF.

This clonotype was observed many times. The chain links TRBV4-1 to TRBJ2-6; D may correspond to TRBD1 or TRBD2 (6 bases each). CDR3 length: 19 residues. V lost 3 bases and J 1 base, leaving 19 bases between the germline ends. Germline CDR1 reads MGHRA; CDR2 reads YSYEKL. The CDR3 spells CASSHIGGRDKSGANVLTF. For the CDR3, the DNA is TGCGCCAGCAGCCACATCGGGGGCAGGGACAAGTCTGGGGCCAACGTCCTGACTTTC.

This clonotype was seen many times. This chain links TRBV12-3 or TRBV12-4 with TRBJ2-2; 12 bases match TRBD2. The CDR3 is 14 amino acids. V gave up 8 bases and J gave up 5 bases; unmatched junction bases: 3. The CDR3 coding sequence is TGTGCCAGCCGCGGACTAGCGGGAACCGGGGAGCTGTTTTTT. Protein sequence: CASRGLAGTGELFF.

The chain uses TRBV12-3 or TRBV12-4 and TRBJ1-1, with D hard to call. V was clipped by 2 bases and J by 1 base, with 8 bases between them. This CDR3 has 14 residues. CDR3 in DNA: TGTGCCAGCAGTTTAAGGGTCAAGAACACTGAAGCTTTCTTT. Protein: CASSLRVKNTEAFF.

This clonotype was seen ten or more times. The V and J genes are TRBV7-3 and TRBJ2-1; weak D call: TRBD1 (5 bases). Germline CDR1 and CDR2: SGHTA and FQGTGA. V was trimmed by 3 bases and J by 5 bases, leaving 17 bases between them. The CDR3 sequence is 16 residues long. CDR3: CASSFNPEVRDNEQFF. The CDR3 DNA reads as TGTGCCAGCAGCTTCAACCCCGAGGTCAGGGACAATGAGCAGTTCTTC.

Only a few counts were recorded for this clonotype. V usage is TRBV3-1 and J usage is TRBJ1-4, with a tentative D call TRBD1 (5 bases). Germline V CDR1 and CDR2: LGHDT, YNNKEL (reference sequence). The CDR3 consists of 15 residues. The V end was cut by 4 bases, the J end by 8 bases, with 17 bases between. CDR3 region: CASSRGRVIGEKLFF. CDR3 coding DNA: TGTGCCAGCAGCCGTGGCAGGGTAATCGGGGAAAAACTGTTTTTT. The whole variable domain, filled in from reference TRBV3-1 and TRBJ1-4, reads DTAVSQTPKYLVTQMGNDKSIKCEQNLGHDTMYWYKQDSKKFLKIMFSYNNKELIINETVPNRFSPKSPDKAHLNLHINSLELGDSAVYFCASSRGRVIGEKLFFGSGTQLSVL.

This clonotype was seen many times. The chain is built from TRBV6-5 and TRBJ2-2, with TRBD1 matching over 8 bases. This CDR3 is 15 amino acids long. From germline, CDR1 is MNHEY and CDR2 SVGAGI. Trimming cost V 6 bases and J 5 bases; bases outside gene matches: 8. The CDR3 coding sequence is TGTGCCAGCAGACTCGGACAGGGTTGGACCGGGGAGCTGTTTTTT. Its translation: CASRLGQGWTGELFF.

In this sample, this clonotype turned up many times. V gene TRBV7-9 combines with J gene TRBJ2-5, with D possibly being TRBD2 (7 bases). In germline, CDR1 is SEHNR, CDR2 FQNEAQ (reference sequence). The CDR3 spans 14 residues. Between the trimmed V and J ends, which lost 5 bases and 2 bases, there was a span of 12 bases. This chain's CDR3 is CASSRAGAQETQYF. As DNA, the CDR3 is TGTGCCAGCAGCCGGGCGGGGGCTCAAGAGACCCAGTACTTC.

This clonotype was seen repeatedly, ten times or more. The CDR3 protein is CASSLGTATDQPQHF. In nucleotides, the CDR3 is TGTGCCAGCAGCTTAGGGACAGCTACTGATCAGCCCCAGCATTTT. The chain combines TRBV7-9 with TRBJ1-5; possibly TRBD1 for D (6 bases). V was trimmed by 1 base and J by 5 bases, leaving 12 bases between them. The length of the CDR3 is 15 residues. Germline V gene data show CDR1 as SEHNR and CDR2 as FQNEAQ (reference sequence).

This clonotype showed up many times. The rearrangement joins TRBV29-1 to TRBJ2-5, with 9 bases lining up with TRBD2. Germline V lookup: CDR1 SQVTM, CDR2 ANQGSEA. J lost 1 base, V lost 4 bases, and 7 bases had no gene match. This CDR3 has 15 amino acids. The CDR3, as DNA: TGCAGCGTTGTGAGCGCTAGCGGGGCCCAAGAGACCCAGTACTTC. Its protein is CSVVSASGAQETQYF. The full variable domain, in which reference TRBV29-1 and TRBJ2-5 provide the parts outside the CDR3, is SAVISQKPSRDICQRGTSLTIQCQVDSQVTMMFWYRQQPGQSLTLIATANQGSEATYESGFVIDKFPISRPNLTFSTLTVSNMSPEDSSIYLCSVVSASGAQETQYFGPGTRLLVL.

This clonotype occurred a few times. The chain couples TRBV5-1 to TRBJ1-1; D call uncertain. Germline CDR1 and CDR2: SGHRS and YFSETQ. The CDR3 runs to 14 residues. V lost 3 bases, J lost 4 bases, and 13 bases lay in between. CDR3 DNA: TGCGCCAGCAGCTCAGGAGATAGTCGCACTGAAGCTTTCTTT. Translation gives CASSSGDSRTEAFF. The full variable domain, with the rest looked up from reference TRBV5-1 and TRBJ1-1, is KAGVTQTPRYLIKTRGQQVTLSCSPISGHRSVSWYQQTPGQGLQFLFEYFSETQRNKGNFPGRFSGRQFSNSRSEMNVSTLELGDSALYLCASSSGDSRTEAFFGQGTRLTVV.

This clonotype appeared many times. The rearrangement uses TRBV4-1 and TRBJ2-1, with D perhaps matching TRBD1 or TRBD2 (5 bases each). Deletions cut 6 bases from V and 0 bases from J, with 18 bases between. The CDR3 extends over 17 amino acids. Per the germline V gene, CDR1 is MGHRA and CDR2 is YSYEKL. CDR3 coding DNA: TGCGCCAGCAGTTTAGCTGGGGGTTGGAACTCCTACAATGAGCAGTTCTTC. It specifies CASSLAGGWNSYNEQFF.

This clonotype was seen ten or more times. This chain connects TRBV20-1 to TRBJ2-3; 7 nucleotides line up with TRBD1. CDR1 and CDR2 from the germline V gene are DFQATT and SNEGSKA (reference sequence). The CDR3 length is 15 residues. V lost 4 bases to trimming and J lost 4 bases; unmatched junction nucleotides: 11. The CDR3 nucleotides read TGCAGTGCTAACCGGGACAGAGGTCTTGCAGATACGCAGTATTTT. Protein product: CSANRDRGLADTQYF.

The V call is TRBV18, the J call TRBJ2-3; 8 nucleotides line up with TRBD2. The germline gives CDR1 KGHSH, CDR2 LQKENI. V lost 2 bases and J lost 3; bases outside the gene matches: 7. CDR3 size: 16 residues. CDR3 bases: TGTGCCAGCTCACCAAGGACGGGGGGGCCAACAGATACGCAGTATTTT. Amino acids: CASSPRTGGPTDTQYF.

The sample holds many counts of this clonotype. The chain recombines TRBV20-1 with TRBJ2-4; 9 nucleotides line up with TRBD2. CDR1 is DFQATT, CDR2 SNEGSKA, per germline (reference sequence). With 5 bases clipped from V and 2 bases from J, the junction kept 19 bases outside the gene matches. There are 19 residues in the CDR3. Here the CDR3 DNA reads TGCAGTGCTCCCATGGCAGGCGGGGGGGCCGAGGTGACCAAAAACATTCAGTACTTC. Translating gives CSAPMAGGGAEVTKNIQYF.